The clone carrying this T cell receptor beta chain was seen a handful of times. Antigen specificity is unknown. Time point here: newly diagnosed GD, antithyroid drugs for less than 3 months. The authors made the TCR library using RNA they extracted from PBMCs. The CDR3 totals 19 residues. CDR1 LNHDA and CDR2 SQIVND come from the germline V gene (reference sequence). Trimming left V 0 bases short and J 6 bases short, with 24 bases between. Through Arm-PCR of CDR3 regions and iRepertoire HTBI primers, TCR beta libraries were built. TCRdb ran MiXCR on the multiplex PCR reads and lists one entry per CDR3 protein. The data hold 450,000 to 700,000 distinct CDR3 sequences, with about 13% observed a single time. This record comes from a study of regulatory T cells in long-lasting Graves disease. Study-wide findings and caveats: Samples came from peripheral blood alone, without thyroid tissue.

These same data were also listed under a study on T cells in Graves' hyperthyroidism and ophthalmopathy. This second report adds: Diagnoses were established using clinical symptoms, serum thyroxine and TRAb, thyroid ultrasound and orbital computed tomography. In simple terms, a model built on 13 V-J features told ophthalmopathy apart from stable hyperthyroidism. A median 6.5 months before onset, the model predicted ophthalmopathy.

V gene TRBV19 combines with J gene TRBJ2-1, with D possibly being TRBD1 or TRBD2 (5 bases each). The origin of this receptor is a man aged 25-45 years with Graves disease. This specimen was peripheral blood mononuclear cells (PBMCs), taken at new diagnosis, from a patient treated with antithyroid drugs. The CDR3 sequence: CASSIDLWSPRAGTNEQFF. CDR3 DNA sequence: TGTGCCAGTAGTATAGATCTATGGTCCCCACGAGCTGGGACCAATGAGCAGTTCTTC.